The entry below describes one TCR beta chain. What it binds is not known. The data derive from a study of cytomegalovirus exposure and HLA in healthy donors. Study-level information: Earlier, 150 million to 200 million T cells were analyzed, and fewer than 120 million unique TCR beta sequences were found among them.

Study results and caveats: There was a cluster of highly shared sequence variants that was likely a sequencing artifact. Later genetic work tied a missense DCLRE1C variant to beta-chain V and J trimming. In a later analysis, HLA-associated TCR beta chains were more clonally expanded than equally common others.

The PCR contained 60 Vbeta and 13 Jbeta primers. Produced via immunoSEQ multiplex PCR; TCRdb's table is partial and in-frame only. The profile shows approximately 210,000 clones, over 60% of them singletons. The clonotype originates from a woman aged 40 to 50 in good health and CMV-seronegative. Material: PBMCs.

CDR3 loop: CASSQTSRGAEAFF. As DNA, the CDR3 is TGCGCCAGCAGCCAGACGTCCAGGGGGGCTGAAGCTTTCTTT. The rearrangement uses TRBV4-3 and TRBJ1-1; 7 bases fit TRBD1. This CDR3 comprises 14 residues. In germline, CDR1 is LGHNA, CDR2 YSLEER. J lost 6 bases, V lost 3 bases, and 7 bases had no gene match.